This TCR beta chain came from a study of PD-L1 blockade in urothelial cancer. Study information: Each patient had 0 to 3 earlier chemotherapy regimens.

Worth noting for this clone: Antigen specificity is unknown.

Looked up from germline, CDR1 is LNHDA and CDR2 is SQIVND (reference sequence). V lost 1 base to trimming and J lost 8 bases, with 17 bases between them. This CDR3 region has 15 residues. Sequencing was performed with immunoSEQ multiplex PCR; in TCRdb, only in-frame clones are kept and a portion is missing. The sample lists over 1,500 clones; about a third were seen once. Study outcomes and limitations: Patients provided one FFPE tumor sample apiece, which was not taken right before treatment.

The receptor was derived from a woman aged 60-70 years with urothelial cancer. The V call is TRBV19, the J call TRBJ1-1; the D is unclear. This sample comprised tumor tissue, obtained before atezolizumab (anti-PD-L1) treatment. CDR3 protein: CASSIGGWRSGEAFF. DNA for the CDR3: TGTGCCAGTAGTATAGGAGGTTGGCGGTCCGGAGAAGCTTTCTTT.